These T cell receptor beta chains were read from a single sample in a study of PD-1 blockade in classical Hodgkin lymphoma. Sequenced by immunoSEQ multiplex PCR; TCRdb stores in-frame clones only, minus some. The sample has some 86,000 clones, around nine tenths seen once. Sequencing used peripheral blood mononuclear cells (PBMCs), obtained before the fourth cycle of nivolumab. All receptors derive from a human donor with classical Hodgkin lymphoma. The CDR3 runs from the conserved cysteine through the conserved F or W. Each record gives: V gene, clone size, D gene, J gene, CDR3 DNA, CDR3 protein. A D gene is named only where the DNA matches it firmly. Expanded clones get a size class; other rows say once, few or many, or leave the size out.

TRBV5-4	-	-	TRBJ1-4	TGTGCCAGCAGCGAAACGGTGAATGAAAAACTGTTTTTT	CASSETVNEKLFF
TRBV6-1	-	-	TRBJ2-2	TGTGCCAGCAGTGAAGCTCGAGGAAGCCTTCAGGGGAGCGGGGAGCTGTTTTTT	CASSEARGSLQGSGELFF
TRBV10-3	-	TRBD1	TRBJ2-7	TGTGCCATCAGTGACCCGTGCCTCGGGACAGAGAAATACGAGCAGTACTTC	CAISDPCLGTEKYEQYF
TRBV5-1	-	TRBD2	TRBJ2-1	TGCGCCAGCAGCCCGAGGACTAGCGGGGGGGACAATGAGCAGTTCTTC	CASSPRTSGGDNEQFF
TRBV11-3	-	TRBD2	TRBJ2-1	TGTGCCAGCAGCTTCTCGGTAGCGGGGGGCCCTATTTACAATGAGCAGTTCTTC	CASSFSVAGGPIYNEQFF
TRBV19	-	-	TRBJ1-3	TGTGCCAGTATTAAAAGCGGAACCCGAAACACCATATATTTT	CASIKSGTRNTIYF
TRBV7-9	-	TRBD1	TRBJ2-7	TGTGCCAGCAGCCGTGACAGGGCCCCCTACGAGCAGTACTTC	CASSRDRAPYEQYF
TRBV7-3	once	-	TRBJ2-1	TGTGCCAGCAGCTTGACCGGGACACACAATGAGCAGTTCTTC	CASSLTGTHNEQFF
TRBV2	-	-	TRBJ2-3	TGTGCCAGCGGGACTGCGGTGGATACGCAGTATTTT	CASGTAVDTQYF
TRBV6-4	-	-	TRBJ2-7	TGTGCCAGCAGTGGTAGAGCGGCCGCTCTGAACGAGCAGTACTTC	CASSGRAAALNEQYF